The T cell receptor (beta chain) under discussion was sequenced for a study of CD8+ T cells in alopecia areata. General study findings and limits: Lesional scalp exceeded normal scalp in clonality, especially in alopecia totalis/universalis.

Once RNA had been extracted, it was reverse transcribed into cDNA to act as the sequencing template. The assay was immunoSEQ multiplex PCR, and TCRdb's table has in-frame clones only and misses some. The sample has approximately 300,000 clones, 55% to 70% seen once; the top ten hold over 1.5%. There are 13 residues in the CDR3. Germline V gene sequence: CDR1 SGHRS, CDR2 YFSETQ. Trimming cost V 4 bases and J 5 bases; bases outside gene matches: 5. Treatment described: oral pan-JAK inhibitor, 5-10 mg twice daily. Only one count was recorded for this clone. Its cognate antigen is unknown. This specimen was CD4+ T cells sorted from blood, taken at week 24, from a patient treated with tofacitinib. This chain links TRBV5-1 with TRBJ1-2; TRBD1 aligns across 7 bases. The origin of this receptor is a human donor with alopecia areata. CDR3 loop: CASSPGTAYGYTF. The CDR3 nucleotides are TGCGCCAGCAGCCCGGGGACAGCATATGGCTACACCTTC.